These 26 T cell receptor beta chains share one sample of origin, sequenced in a study of ipilimumab plus nivolumab after autologous stem cell transplantation. TCRdb keeps only in-frame clones here, not all; method: immunoSEQ multiplex PCR. Among 17,000 or so clones listed, 70% to 85% were seen once. Material: PBMCs, obtained in a trial of ipilimumab plus nivolumab as post-transplant consolidation. The receptors were gathered from a male donor with diffuse large B-cell lymphoma.

V and J are TRBV18 and TRBJ2-5, with TRBD1 matching over 7 bases. This CDR3 is 14 amino acids long. Germline V gene lookup returns CDR1 KGHSH and CDR2 LQKENI. The J segment lost 3 bases and the V segment lost 4 bases, leaving 5 bases of the junction unmatched. In DNA, the CDR3 is TGTGCCAGCTCACGGACCGGGACAGAAGAGACCCAGTACTTC. It codes for CASSRTGTEETQYF.

This clone was seen a handful of times. The genes are TRBV5-5 and TRBJ2-7, with 7 bases matching TRBD2. Trimming at V came to 2 bases and at J to 1 base, leaving 6 bases not matched to a gene. In germline, CDR1 is SGHKS, CDR2 YYEKEE (reference sequence). The CDR3 covers 15 residues. The CDR3 DNA is TGTGCCAGCAGCTTAGCGGGGACTTGGTCCTACGAGCAGTACTTC. Protein product: CASSLAGTWSYEQYF. Based on the CDR3 plus reference TRBV5-5 and TRBJ2-7, the full variable domain is DAGVTQSPTHLIKTRGQQVTLRCSPISGHKSVSWYQQVLGQGPQFIFQYYEKEERGRGNFPDRFSARQFPNYSSELNVNALLLGDSALYLCASSLAGTWSYEQYFGPGTRLTVT.

The J gene is TRBJ2-6, the V gene TRBV19; the D call may be TRBD1 or TRBD2 (6 bases each). CDR3 length equals 15 residues. Looked up from germline, CDR1 is LNHDA and CDR2 is SQIVND (reference sequence). V was shortened by 2 bases and J by 4 bases, with 9 bases between the two germline ends. The CDR3 loop is CASSITGAGANVLTF. The CDR3 DNA reads TGTGCCAGTAGTATAACGGGGGCCGGGGCCAACGTCCTGACTTTC.

The V and J genes are TRBV10-3 and TRBJ2-7; TRBD1 agrees at 12 bases. The CDR3 sequence is 15 residues long. Germline CDR1 ENHRY, CDR2 SYGVKD. Trimming at V came to 7 bases and at J to 2 bases, leaving 6 bases not matched to a gene. The CDR3 sequence: CAINRGTGGPYEQYF. CDR3 sequence (DNA): TGTGCCATCAATCGTGGGACAGGGGGCCCCTACGAGCAGTACTTC.

This clone was observed a few times. The chain links TRBV5-4 to TRBJ2-3, with TRBD2 matching 8 bases. This CDR3 has 15 amino acids. Per the germline V gene, CDR1 is SGHNT and CDR2 is YYREEE (reference sequence). V gave up 4 bases and J gave up 0 bases; unmatched junction bases: 4. CDR3 DNA: TGTGCCAGCAGCAAGGGACTAGTGAGCACAGATACGCAGTATTTT. Translation gives CASSKGLVSTDTQYF.

The rearrangement links TRBV5-1 to TRBJ1-2, with 8 bases fitting TRBD1. CDR1 and CDR2 (germline): SGHRS, YFSETQ. The CDR3 has 16 amino acids. V trimming: 5 bases; J trimming: 8 bases; junction bases outside the gene matches: 17. This CDR3 reads CASSRDPWTGTYGYTF. The CDR3 bases are TGCGCCAGCAGTCGCGACCCATGGACAGGGACATACGGCTACACCTTC.

The CDR3 coding sequence is TGTGCCAGCTCACCGGGGACGGCCTATGGCTACACCTTC. Protein: CASSPGTAYGYTF. V is TRBV18 and J is TRBJ1-2; a possible D gene is TRBD1 (5 bases). CDR3 length: 13 amino acids. CDR1 is KGHSH and CDR2 is LQKENI in the germline V gene. Trimming took off 3 bases at V and 4 bases at J, with 9 bases between the two ends.

This sequence joins TRBV5-1 and TRBJ1-6; TRBD1 aligns across 11 bases. V shed 4 bases and J 5 bases; nucleotides not matched to a gene: 5. The CDR3 runs 16 residues. The germline gives CDR1 SGHRS, CDR2 YFSETQ. CDR3 bases: TGCGCCAGCAGCGAAGGGACAGGGGGAAATAATTCACCCCTCCACTTT. The encoded protein is CASSEGTGGNNSPLHF.

The chain uses TRBV10-1 and TRBJ2-5; maybe TRBD2 (6 bases). This CDR3 has 15 residues. Germline V lookup: CDR1 WNHNN, CDR2 SYGVQD (reference sequence). The ends were cut back, 3 bases at V and 1 base at J, with 12 bases in the middle. CDR3 sequence (DNA): TGCGCCAGCAGTGACCGAGCGGGTGGCCAAGAGACCCAGTACTTC. Translating gives CASSDRAGGQETQYF.

This chain links TRBV6-1 with TRBJ2-1; D is unresolved. Trimming took off 3 bases at V and 2 bases at J, with 14 bases between the two ends. Germline CDR1 and CDR2: MNHNS and SASEGT. This CDR3 region has 16 residues. DNA of the CDR3: TGTGCCAGCAGTGACGCCTTACATGGGACCTACAATGAGCAGTTCTTC. Translation: CASSDALHGTYNEQFF.

This clone was observed a few times. The V call is TRBV11-1, the J call TRBJ1-1; 7 bases map to TRBD1. V lost 5 bases, J lost 4 bases, and 4 bases stayed unmatched. This CDR3 region has 13 residues. Germline assignment: CDR1 SGHAT and CDR2 FQDESV (reference sequence). CDR3 nucleotides: TGTGCCAGCAGCGGGGGGACAGTCACTGAAGCTTTCTTT. It encodes CASSGGTVTEAFF.

V gene TRBV11-2 combines with J gene TRBJ2-7, with TRBD1 matching over 11 bases. Looked up from germline, CDR1 is SGHAT and CDR2 is FQNNGV. This CDR3 contains 16 residues. The J segment lost 1 base and the V segment lost 2 bases, leaving 4 bases of the junction unmatched. CDR3 in DNA: TGTGCCAGCAGCTTACAGGGGACAGGGGGATCCTACGAGCAGTACTTC. Translating it yields CASSLQGTGGSYEQYF.

The V gene is TRBV6-6, the J gene TRBJ2-7, with D possibly being TRBD2 (5 bases). From germline, CDR1 is MNHNY and CDR2 SVGAGI (reference sequence). With 2 bases removed from V and 7 bases from J, the gap between germline ends came to 18 bases. The CDR3 spans 15 residues. Written as DNA, the CDR3 is TGTGCCAGCAGTTACGCCGGGTCCGCCTCGGGGGAGCAGTACTTC. Protein product: CASSYAGSASGEQYF.

The rearrangement joins TRBV4-1 to TRBJ2-1, with 12 bases fitting TRBD2. CDR1 is MGHRA and CDR2 is YSYEKL in the germline V gene. The ends lost 4 bases at V and 9 bases at J; junction bases unmatched: 7. The CDR3 is 15 residues long. In DNA, the CDR3 is TGCGCCAGCAGCCTGCTAGCGGGGGGGCATGGTGAGCAGTTCTTC. This codes for CASSLLAGGHGEQFF.

The chain links TRBV7-9 to TRBJ2-1; 9 positions match TRBD2. The J segment lost 0 bases and the V segment lost 5 bases, leaving 11 bases of the junction unmatched. Germline CDR1 and CDR2: SEHNR and FQNEAQ (reference sequence). CDR3 length equals 18 residues. The CDR3 spells CASSQIGTSWSSYNEQFF. The DNA for the CDR3 is TGTGCCAGCAGCCAGATTGGGACTAGCTGGAGCTCCTACAATGAGCAGTTCTTC.

The chain uses TRBV28 and TRBJ2-5; D is perhaps TRBD1 (6 bases). V dropped 3 bases and J dropped 3 bases, with 14 bases sitting between them. Germline CDR1 and CDR2: MDHEN and SYDVKM. The CDR3 totals 15 residues. The CDR3 sequence: CASSLPTGMEETQYF. The CDR3 DNA is TGTGCCAGCAGTTTGCCAACAGGGATGGAAGAGACCCAGTACTTC.

This chain connects TRBV6-6 to TRBJ2-3; D might be TRBD1 (5 bases). Trimming cost V 7 bases and J 5 bases, with 16 bases left between them. This CDR3 has 14 residues. The germline V gene has CDR1 MNHNY and CDR2 SVGAGI (reference sequence). CDR3 nucleotides: TGTGCCAGCAAGGTCCAGGGATCCCGAGATACGCAGTATTTT. Protein sequence: CASKVQGSRDTQYF.

The chain couples TRBV2 to TRBJ1-1; D is possibly TRBD1 (5 bases). The V and J ends lost 6 bases and 6 bases respectively, with 14 bases between them. Germline V CDR1 and CDR2: SNHLY, FYNNEI. The CDR3 runs 13 residues. The CDR3 protein is CASRTESLAEAFF. In DNA, the CDR3 is TGTGCCAGCAGGACAGAATCCTTAGCTGAAGCTTTCTTT.

The chain employs TRBV5-1 and TRBJ1-1; D might be TRBD1 (5 bases). CDR1 is SGHRS, CDR2 YFSETQ, per germline. V was trimmed by 0 bases and J by 3 bases, leaving 9 bases between them. The CDR3 totals 14 residues. The CDR3 DNA reads TGCGCCAGCAGCTTGGACAGGCTTGACACTGAAGCTTTCTTT. This encodes CASSLDRLDTEAFF.

The V gene is TRBV2, the J gene TRBJ2-6; D not certain. V shed 6 bases and J shed 2 bases, with 8 bases lying between them. Germline CDR1 reads SNHLY; CDR2 reads FYNNEI. The CDR3 has 14 residues. The CDR3 nucleotides read TGTGCCAGCAGCCACAGAACTGGGGCCAACGTCCTGACTTTC. The encoded protein is CASSHRTGANVLTF.

The chain has TRBV27 and TRBJ1-4; TRBD1 matches at 8 bases. With V trimmed by 0 bases and J by 6 bases, 3 bases remained unmatched. The CDR3 spans 15 residues. CDR1 is MNHEY, CDR2 SMNVEV, per germline (reference sequence). The CDR3 region is CASSLSRTGYEKLFF. In DNA, the CDR3 is TGTGCCAGCAGTTTATCCCGGACAGGGTATGAAAAACTGTTTTTT.

V is TRBV19 and J is TRBJ1-5, with D perhaps TRBD1 (5 bases). Trimming took off 8 bases at V and 3 bases at J, with 11 bases between the two ends. Germline CDR1 is LNHDA and CDR2 is SQIVND (reference sequence). The CDR3 contains 13 residues. CDR3 DNA: TGTGCCAGTGGCCGGGACCTCAATCAGCCCCAGCATTTT. It codes for CASGRDLNQPQHF.

The J gene is TRBJ1-1, the V gene TRBV6-1, with no clear D. The CDR3 runs 14 residues. Germline CDR1 and CDR2: MNHNS and SASEGT. V was shortened by 2 bases and J by 2 bases, with 9 bases between the two germline ends. The CDR3, as DNA: TGTGCCAGCAGTGAATATGAATCCAACACTGAAGCTTTCTTT. It yields the protein CASSEYESNTEAFF.

The J gene is TRBJ2-7, the V gene TRBV5-1; 9 bases align to TRBD1. The V gene's germline CDR1 is SGHRS and CDR2 YFSETQ. This CDR3 spans 16 amino acids. The trim removed 4 bases at V and 2 bases at J, leaving 10 bases unmatched. CDR3 sequence (DNA): TGCGCCAGCAGCCCCAAGACAGGGACAGGGACCTACGAGCAGTACTTC. Amino acids: CASSPKTGTGTYEQYF.

This chain uses TRBV29-1 with TRBJ2-7; 10 bases map to TRBD1. Germline V gives CDR1 SQVTM, CDR2 ANQGSEA. The V and J ends lost 4 bases and 1 base, in that order; junction bases with no gene match: 4. This CDR3 contains 14 residues. The CDR3, as DNA: TGCAGCGTTGCGACAGGGGGCGAATCCTACGAGCAGTACTTC. Protein product: CSVATGGESYEQYF.

The rearrangement links TRBV27 to TRBJ1-1, with D unresolved. Germline CDR1 MNHEY, CDR2 SMNVEV (reference sequence). The length of the CDR3 is 13 residues. Trimming left V 5 bases short and J 8 bases short, with 15 bases between. CDR3: CASSLIGSEEAFF. As DNA, the CDR3 is TGTGCCAGCAGTCTAATTGGGTCCGAGGAAGCTTTCTTT.